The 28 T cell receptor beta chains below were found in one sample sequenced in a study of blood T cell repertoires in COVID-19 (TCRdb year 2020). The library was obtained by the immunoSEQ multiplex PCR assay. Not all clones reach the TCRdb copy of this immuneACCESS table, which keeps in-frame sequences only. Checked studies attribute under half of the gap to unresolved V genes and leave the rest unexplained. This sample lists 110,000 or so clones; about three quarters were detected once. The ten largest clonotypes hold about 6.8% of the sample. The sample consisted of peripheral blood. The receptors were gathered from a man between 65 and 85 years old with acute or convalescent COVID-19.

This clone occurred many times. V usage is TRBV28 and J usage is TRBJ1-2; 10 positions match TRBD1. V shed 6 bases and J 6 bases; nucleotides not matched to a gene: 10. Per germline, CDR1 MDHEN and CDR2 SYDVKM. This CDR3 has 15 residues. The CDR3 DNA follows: TGTGCCAGCAGGCTACCGACAGGGGGCGGGGATGGCTACACCTTC. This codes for CASRLPTGGGDGYTF.

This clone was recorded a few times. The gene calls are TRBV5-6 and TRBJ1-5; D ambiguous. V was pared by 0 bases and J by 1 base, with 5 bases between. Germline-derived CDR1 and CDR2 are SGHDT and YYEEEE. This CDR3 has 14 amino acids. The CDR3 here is CASSLGESNQPQHF. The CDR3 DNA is TGTGCCAGCAGCTTGGGTGAGAGCAATCAGCCCCAGCATTTT.

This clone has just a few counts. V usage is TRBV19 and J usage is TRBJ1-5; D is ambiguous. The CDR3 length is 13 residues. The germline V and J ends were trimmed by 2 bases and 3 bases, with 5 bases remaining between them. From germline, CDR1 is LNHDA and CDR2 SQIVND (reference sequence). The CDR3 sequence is CASSISINQPQHF. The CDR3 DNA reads TGTGCCAGTAGTATAAGCATCAATCAGCCCCAGCATTTT.

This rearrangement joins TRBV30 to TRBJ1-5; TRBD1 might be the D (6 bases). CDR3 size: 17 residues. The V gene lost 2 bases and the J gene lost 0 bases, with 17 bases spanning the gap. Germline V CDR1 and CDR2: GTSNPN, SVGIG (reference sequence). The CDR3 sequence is CAWSPRTGTNSNQPQHF. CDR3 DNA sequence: TGTGCCTGGAGTCCCCGTACCGGGACAAATAGCAATCAGCCCCAGCATTTT.

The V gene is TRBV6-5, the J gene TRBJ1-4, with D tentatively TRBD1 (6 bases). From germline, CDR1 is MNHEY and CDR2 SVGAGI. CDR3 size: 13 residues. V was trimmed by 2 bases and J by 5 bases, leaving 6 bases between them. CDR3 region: CASSYDRNEKLFF. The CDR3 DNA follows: TGTGCCAGCAGTTACGACAGGAATGAAAAACTGTTTTTT.

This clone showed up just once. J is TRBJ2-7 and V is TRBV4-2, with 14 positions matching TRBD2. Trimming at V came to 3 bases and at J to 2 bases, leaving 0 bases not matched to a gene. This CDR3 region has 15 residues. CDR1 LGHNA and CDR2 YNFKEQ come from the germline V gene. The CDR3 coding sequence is TGTGCCAGCAGCCAGGGACTAGCGGGGGCCTACGAGCAGTACTTC. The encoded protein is CASSQGLAGAYEQYF.

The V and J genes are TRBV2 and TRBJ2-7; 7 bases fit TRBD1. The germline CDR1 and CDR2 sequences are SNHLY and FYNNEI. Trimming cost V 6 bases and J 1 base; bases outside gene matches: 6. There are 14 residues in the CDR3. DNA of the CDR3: TGTGCCAGCAGGGAGAGGGGGCGGTCCTACGAGCAGTACTTC. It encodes CASRERGRSYEQYF.

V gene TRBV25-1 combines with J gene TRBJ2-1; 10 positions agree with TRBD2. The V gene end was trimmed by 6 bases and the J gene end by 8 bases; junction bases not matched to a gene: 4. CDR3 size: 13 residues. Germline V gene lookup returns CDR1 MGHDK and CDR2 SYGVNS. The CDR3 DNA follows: TGTGCCAGCAGAGCGGGGGGGCGCGATGAGCAGTTCTTC. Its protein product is CASRAGGRDEQFF.

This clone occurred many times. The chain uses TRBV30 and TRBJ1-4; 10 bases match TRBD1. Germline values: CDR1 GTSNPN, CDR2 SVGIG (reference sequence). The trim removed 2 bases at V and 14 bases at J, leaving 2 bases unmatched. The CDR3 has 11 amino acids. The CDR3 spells CAWSRGQGLFF. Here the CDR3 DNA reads TGTGCCTGGAGTAGGGGACAGGGGCTGTTTTTT.

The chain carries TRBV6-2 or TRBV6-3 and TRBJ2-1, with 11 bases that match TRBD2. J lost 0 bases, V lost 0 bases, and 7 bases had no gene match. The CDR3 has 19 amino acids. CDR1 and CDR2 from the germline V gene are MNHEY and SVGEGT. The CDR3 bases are TGTGCCAGCAGTTACTCGAGTCTAGCGGGGGGTACCTCCTACAATGAGCAGTTCTTC. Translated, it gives CASSYSSLAGGTSYNEQFF.

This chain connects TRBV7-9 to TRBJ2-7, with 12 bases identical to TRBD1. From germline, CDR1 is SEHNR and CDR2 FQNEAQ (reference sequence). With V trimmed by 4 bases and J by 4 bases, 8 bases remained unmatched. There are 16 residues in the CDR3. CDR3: CASSSRGGQGAYEQYF. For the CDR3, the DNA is TGTGCCAGCAGCTCCAGGGGGGGACAGGGGGCTTACGAGCAGTACTTC.

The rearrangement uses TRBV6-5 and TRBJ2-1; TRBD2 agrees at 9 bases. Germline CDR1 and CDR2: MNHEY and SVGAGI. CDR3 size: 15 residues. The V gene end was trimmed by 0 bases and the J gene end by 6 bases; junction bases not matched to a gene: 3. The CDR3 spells CASSYSSGGANEQFF. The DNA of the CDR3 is TGTGCCAGCAGTTACTCTAGCGGGGGAGCCAATGAGCAGTTCTTC.

In DNA, the CDR3 is TGCGCCAGCAGCTTGTTAGGCAAACAGTATGAGCAGTTCTTC. It codes for CASSLLGKQYEQFF. V gene TRBV5-1 combines with J gene TRBJ2-1; D is undetermined. Trimming pared 1 base from V and 8 bases from J, leaving 13 bases between. The germline V gene encodes CDR1 SGHRS and CDR2 YFSETQ. CDR3 length: 14 amino acids.

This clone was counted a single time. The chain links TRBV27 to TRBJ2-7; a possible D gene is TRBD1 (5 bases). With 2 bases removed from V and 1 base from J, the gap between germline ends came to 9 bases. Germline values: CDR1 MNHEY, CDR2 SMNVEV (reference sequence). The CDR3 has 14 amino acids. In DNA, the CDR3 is TGTGCCAGCAGTTTAAAGGGGCATTCCTACGAGCAGTACTTC. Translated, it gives CASSLKGHSYEQYF.

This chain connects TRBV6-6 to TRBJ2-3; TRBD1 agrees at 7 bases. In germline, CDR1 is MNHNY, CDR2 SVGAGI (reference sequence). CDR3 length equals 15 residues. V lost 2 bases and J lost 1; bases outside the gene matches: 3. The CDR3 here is CASSYGTAGTDTQYF. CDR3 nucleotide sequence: TGTGCCAGCAGTTACGGGACAGCCGGCACAGATACGCAGTATTTT.

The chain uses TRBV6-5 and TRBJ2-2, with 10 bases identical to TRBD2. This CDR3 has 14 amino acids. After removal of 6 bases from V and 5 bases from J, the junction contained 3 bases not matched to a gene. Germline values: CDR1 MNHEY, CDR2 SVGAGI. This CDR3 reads CASSRLAGTGELFF. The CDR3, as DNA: TGTGCCAGCAGCAGACTAGCGGGTACCGGGGAGCTGTTTTTT.

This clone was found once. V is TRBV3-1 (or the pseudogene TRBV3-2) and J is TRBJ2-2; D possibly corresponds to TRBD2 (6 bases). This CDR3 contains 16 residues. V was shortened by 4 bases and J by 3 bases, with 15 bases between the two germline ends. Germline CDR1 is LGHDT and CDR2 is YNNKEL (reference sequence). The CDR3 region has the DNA TGTGCCAGCAGCCCCCAGAGGGACTTCTACACCGGGGAGCTGTTTTTT. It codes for CASSPQRDFYTGELFF.

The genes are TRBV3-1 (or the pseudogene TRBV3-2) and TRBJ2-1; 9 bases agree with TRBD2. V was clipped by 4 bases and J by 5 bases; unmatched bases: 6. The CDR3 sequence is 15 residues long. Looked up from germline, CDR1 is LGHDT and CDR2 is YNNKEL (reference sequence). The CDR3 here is CASSRDGGGDNEQFF. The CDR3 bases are TGTGCCAGCAGCCGAGATGGCGGGGGGGACAATGAGCAGTTCTTC.

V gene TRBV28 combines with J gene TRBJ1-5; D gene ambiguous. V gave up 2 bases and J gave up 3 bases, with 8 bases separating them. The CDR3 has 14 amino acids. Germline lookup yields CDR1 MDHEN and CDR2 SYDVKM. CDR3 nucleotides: TGTGCCAGCAGTTTAGGTGGCACCAATCAGCCCCAGCATTTT. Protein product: CASSLGGTNQPQHF. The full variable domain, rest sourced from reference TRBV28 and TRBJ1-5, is DVKVTQSSRYLVKRTGEKVFLECVQDMDHENMFWYRQDPGLGLRLIYFSYDVKMKEKGDIPEGYSVSREKKERFSLILESASTNQTSMYLCASSLGGTNQPQHFGDGTRLSIL.

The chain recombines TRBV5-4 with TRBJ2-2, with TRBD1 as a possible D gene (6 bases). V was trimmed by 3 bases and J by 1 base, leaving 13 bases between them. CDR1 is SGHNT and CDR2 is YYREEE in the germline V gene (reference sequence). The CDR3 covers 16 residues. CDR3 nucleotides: TGTGCCAGCAGCTCGCCGGACAGATGGAACACCGGGGAGCTGTTTTTT. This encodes CASSSPDRWNTGELFF.

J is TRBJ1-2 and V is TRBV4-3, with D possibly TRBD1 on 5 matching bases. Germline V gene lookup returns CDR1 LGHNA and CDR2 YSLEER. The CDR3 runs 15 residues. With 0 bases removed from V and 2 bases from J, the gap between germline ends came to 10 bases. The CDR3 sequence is CASSQEEGLNYGYTF. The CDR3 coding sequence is TGCGCCAGCAGCCAAGAGGAGGGGTTAAACTATGGCTACACCTTC.

DNA of the CDR3: TGTGCCAGCAGCCCCAACTTAGGGGTAGATACGCAGTATTTT. Translated, it gives CASSPNLGVDTQYF. The chain employs TRBV9 and TRBJ2-3, with D perhaps TRBD1 (5 bases). CDR1 and CDR2 (germline): SGDLS, YYNGEE. The V end was cut by 4 bases, the J end by 5 bases, with 14 bases between. There are 14 residues in the CDR3.

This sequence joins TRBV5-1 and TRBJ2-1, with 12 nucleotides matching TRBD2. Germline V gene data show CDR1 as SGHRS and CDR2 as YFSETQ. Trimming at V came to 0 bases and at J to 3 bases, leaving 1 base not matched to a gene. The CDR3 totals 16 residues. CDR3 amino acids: CASSLGLAGDYNEQFF. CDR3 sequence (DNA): TGCGCCAGCAGCTTGGGACTAGCGGGGGACTACAATGAGCAGTTCTTC.

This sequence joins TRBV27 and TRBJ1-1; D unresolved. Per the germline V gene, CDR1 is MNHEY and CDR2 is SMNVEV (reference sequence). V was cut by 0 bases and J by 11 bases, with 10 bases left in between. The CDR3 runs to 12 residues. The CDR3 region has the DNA TGTGCCAGCAGTTTATCGGACGGGAAGGCTTTCTTT. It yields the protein CASSLSDGKAFF.

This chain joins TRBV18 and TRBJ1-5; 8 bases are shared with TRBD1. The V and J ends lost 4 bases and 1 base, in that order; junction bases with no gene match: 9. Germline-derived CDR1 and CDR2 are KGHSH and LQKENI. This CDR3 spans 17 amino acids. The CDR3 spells CASSQAGGRWSNQPQHF. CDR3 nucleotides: TGTGCCAGCTCACAGGCAGGGGGCCGGTGGAGCAATCAGCCCCAGCATTTT.

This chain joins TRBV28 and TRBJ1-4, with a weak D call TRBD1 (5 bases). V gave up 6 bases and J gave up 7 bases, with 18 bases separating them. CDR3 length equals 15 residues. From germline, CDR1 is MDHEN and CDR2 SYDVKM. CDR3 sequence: CASSLRRGRGEKLFF. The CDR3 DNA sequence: TGTGCCAGCAGCTTGAGGAGGGGCCGGGGTGAAAAACTGTTTTTT. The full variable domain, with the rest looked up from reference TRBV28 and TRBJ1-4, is DVKVTQSSRYLVKRTGEKVFLECVQDMDHENMFWYRQDPGLGLRLIYFSYDVKMKEKGDIPEGYSVSREKKERFSLILESASTNQTSMYLCASSLRRGRGEKLFFGSGTQLSVL.

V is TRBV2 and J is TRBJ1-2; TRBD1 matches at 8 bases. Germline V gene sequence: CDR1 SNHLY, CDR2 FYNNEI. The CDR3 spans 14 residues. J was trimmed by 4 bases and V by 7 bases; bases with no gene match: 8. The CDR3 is CASTGGPPFYGYTF. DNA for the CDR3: TGTGCCAGCACAGGGGGCCCTCCCTTCTATGGCTACACCTTC.

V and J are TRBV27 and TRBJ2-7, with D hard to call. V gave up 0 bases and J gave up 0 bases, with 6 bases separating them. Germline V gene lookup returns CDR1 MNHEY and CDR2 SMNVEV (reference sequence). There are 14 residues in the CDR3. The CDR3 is CASSLSRLSYEQYF. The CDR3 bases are TGTGCCAGCAGTTTATCGCGGCTCTCCTACGAGCAGTACTTC.